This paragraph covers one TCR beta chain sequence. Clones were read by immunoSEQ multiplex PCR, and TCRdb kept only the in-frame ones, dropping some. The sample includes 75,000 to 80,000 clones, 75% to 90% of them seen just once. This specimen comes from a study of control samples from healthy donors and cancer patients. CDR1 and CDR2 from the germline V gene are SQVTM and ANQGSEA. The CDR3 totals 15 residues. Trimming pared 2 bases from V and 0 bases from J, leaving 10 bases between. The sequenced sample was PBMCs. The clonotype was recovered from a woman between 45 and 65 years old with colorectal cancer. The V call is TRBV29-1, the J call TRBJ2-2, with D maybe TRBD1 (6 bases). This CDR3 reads CSVERTDTNTGELFF. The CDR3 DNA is TGCAGCGTTGAACGGACAGATACGAACACCGGGGAGCTGTTTTTT.